This is a list of T cell receptor beta chains from one sample in a study of OX40 agonist ivuxolimab in advanced cancers. TCRdb's table, derived via immunoSEQ multiplex PCR, lists solely in-frame clones and lacks some. The sample yields around 75,000 clones, more than 80% seen once. The sample here was CD4+ or CD8+ T cells sorted from blood, taken in a trial of the OX40 agonist ivuxolimab. These receptors were obtained from an adult with an advanced solid tumor such as melanoma, head and neck, liver or kidney cancer. The CDR3 runs from the conserved cysteine through the conserved F or W. The D gene is left open where the match is weak. Only some rows state a clone size, as once, few, many or a class for expanded clones.

length: 16
V: TRBV18
D: -
size: -
J: TRBJ2-5
CDR3: CASSPPGVAVQETQYF
DNA: TGTGCCAGCTCACCACCAGGGGTGGCAGTCCAAGAGACCCAGTACTTC

length: 15
V: TRBV10-3
D: TRBD2
size: -
J: TRBJ2-3
CDR3: CAISRGAGGTDTQYF
DNA: TGTGCCATCAGCAGAGGAGCGGGGGGCACAGATACGCAGTATTTT

length: 14
V: TRBV11-3
D: -
size: -
J: TRBJ2-7
CDR3: CASSPAGGSYEQYF
DNA: TGTGCCAGCAGCCCGGCTGGGGGCTCCTACGAGCAGTACTTC

length: 13
V: TRBV6-1
D: -
size: -
J: TRBJ1-5
CDR3: CASREQVNQPQHF
DNA: TGTGCCAGCAGGGAACAGGTCAATCAGCCCCAGCATTTT

length: 14
V: TRBV30
D: TRBD2
size: -
J: TRBJ2-7
CDR3: CAWSGLAGGNEQYF
DNA: TGTGCCTGGAGTGGACTAGCGGGGGGGAACGAGCAGTACTTC

length: 13
V: TRBV18
D: -
size: -
J: TRBJ2-5
CDR3: CASSPGLEETQYF
DNA: TGTGCCAGCTCACCGGGGTTGGAGGAGACCCAGTACTTC

length: 13
V: TRBV7-9
D: -
size: few
J: TRBJ1-1
CDR3: CASSPSGRTEAFF
DNA: TGTGCCAGCAGTCCATCAGGGCGCACTGAAGCTTTCTTT

length: 15
V: TRBV5-1
D: -
size: once
J: TRBJ1-1
CDR3: CASSLVTGLVTEAFF
DNA: TGCGCCAGCAGCTTGGTGACGGGGCTGGTCACTGAAGCTTTCTTT

length: 13
V: TRBV5-1
D: -
size: -
J: TRBJ1-4
CDR3: CASSPEGEGELFF
DNA: TGCGCCAGCAGCCCCGAAGGGGAGGGAGAACTGTTTTTT

length: 15
V: TRBV19
D: -
size: -
J: TRBJ2-1
CDR3: CASSIAGGYYNEQFF
DNA: TGTGCCAGTAGTATAGCGGGGGGCTACTACAATGAGCAGTTCTTC

length: 15
V: TRBV6-1
D: -
size: -
J: TRBJ2-4
CDR3: CASDTAPVTKNIQYF
DNA: TGTGCCAGTGATACAGCCCCGGTAACCAAAAACATTCAGTACTTC

length: 16
V: TRBV7-6
D: -
size: once
J: TRBJ1-4
CDR3: CASSISSGKTNEKLFF
DNA: TGTGCCAGCAGCATTAGCTCAGGAAAGACTAATGAAAAACTGTTTTTT

length: 16
V: TRBV7-2
D: TRBD2
size: -
J: TRBJ2-7
CDR3: CASSSPGLAGGYEQYF
DNA: TGTGCCAGCAGCTCCCCAGGACTAGCGGGGGGCTACGAGCAGTACTTC

length: 12
V: TRBV6-6
D: -
size: -
J: TRBJ2-1
CDR3: CASSYSRGEQFF
DNA: TGTGCCAGCAGTTACTCGAGAGGTGAGCAGTTCTTC

length: 15
V: TRBV28
D: TRBD1
size: -
J: TRBJ1-5
CDR3: CASNLQGAASRPQHF
DNA: TGTGCCAGCAATTTACAGGGGGCCGCCTCCCGGCCCCAGCATTTT

length: 13
V: TRBV5-1
D: -
size: -
J: TRBJ1-1
CDR3: CASSLEGSRGAFF
DNA: TGCGCCAGCAGCTTGGAGGGCTCCCGGGGGGCTTTCTTT

length: 17
V: TRBV5-6
D: TRBD1
size: -
J: TRBJ2-3
CDR3: CASSGRTGGEYTDTQYF
DNA: TGTGCCAGCAGCGGGAGGACAGGGGGCGAGTACACAGATACGCAGTATTTT

length: 14
V: TRBV13
D: -
size: -
J: TRBJ1-4
CDR3: CASSLGAGAQKLFF
DNA: TGTGCCAGCAGCTTAGGGGCTGGTGCCCAAAAACTGTTTTTT

length: 17
V: TRBV6-1
D: -
size: -
J: TRBJ2-5
CDR3: CASSEARTRGIQETQYF
DNA: TGTGCCAGCAGTGAAGCTCGTACGCGGGGCATCCAAGAGACCCAGTACTTC

length: 18
V: TRBV29-1
D: TRBD1
size: -
J: TRBJ2-7
CDR3: CSVVGPGTALSGYYEQYF
DNA: TGCAGCGTTGTGGGACCCGGGACAGCCCTTTCTGGCTACTACGAGCAGTACTTC

length: 13
V: TRBV18
D: -
size: -
J: TRBJ1-1
CDR3: CASSLQGLDSAFF
DNA: TGTGCCAGCTCCCTACAGGGTCTAGATTCGGCTTTCTTT

length: 16
V: TRBV12-1
D: -
size: -
J: TRBJ1-2
CDR3: CATAFRGGELNYGYTF
DNA: TGTGCCACGGCGTTCAGGGGGGGGGAGCTTAACTATGGCTACACCTTC

length: 15
V: TRBV5-4
D: -
size: -
J: TRBJ2-4
CDR3: CASSDQEGRANIQYF
DNA: TGTGCCAGCAGCGACCAAGAGGGGCGTGCAAACATTCAGTACTTC

length: 13
V: TRBV10-2
D: -
size: -
J: TRBJ2-7
CDR3: CASSVTVPYEQYF
DNA: TGCGCCAGCAGTGTCACTGTCCCCTACGAGCAGTACTTC

length: 14
V: TRBV19
D: TRBD1
size: -
J: TRBJ1-2
CDR3: CASSSTGGNYGYTF
DNA: TGTGCCAGTAGTTCGACAGGGGGAAACTATGGCTACACCTTC

length: 13
V: TRBV2
D: TRBD1
size: -
J: TRBJ1-1
CDR3: CASGGQGLAEAFF
DNA: TGTGCCAGCGGCGGACAGGGATTGGCTGAAGCTTTCTTT

length: 15
V: TRBV5-1
D: -
size: -
J: TRBJ1-3
CDR3: CASSLAASSGNTIYF
DNA: TGCGCCAGCAGCTTGGCCGCGTCCTCTGGAAACACCATATATTTT

length: 14
V: TRBV27
D: TRBD1
size: -
J: TRBJ2-7
CDR3: CASRTGTGGYEQYF
DNA: TGTGCCAGCAGAACCGGGACAGGGGGCTACGAGCAGTACTTC

length: 13
V: TRBV5-1
D: TRBD1
size: -
J: TRBJ2-7
CDR3: CASTGTVSYEQYF
DNA: TGCGCCAGCACCGGGACAGTGTCCTACGAGCAGTACTTC

length: 13
V: TRBV6-5
D: -
size: -
J: TRBJ2-7
CDR3: CASRFAQGYEQYF
DNA: TGTGCCAGCAGATTCGCTCAGGGGTACGAGCAGTACTTC

length: 14
V: TRBV6-6
D: -
size: -
J: TRBJ1-5
CDR3: CASSRGTANQPQHF
DNA: TGTGCCAGCAGTCGGGGGACGGCCAATCAGCCCCAGCATTTT

length: 15
V: TRBV6-1
D: TRBD1
size: -
J: TRBJ2-3
CDR3: CASGKDRGTTDTQYF
DNA: TGTGCCAGCGGGAAGGACAGGGGGACCACAGATACGCAGTATTTT

length: 16
V: TRBV7-8
D: TRBD1
size: -
J: TRBJ2-5
CDR3: CASSLADRGILETQYF
DNA: TGTGCCAGCAGCTTAGCGGACAGGGGGATTCTAGAGACCCAGTACTTC

length: 15
V: TRBV19
D: -
size: once
J: TRBJ2-5
CDR3: CASSLWDGDTETQYF
DNA: TGTGCCAGTAGTTTGTGGGACGGGGATACTGAGACCCAGTACTTC

length: 14
V: TRBV19
D: TRBD1
size: -
J: TRBJ1-5
CDR3: CASSPRQGGQPQHF
DNA: TGTGCCAGTAGCCCGAGGCAGGGGGGTCAGCCCCAGCATTTT

length: 12
V: TRBV5-4
D: -
size: few
J: TRBJ1-5
CDR3: CASSLPNQPQHF
DNA: TGTGCCAGCAGCTTGCCCAATCAGCCCCAGCATTTT

length: 14
V: TRBV5-6
D: -
size: -
J: TRBJ2-7
CDR3: CASSFKDRSYEQYF
DNA: TGTGCCAGCAGCTTTAAGGACAGATCCTACGAGCAGTACTTC

length: 15
V: TRBV19
D: TRBD2
size: -
J: TRBJ2-5
CDR3: CASSTLAGAQETQYF
DNA: TGTGCCAGTAGTACTCTAGCGGGGGCACAAGAGACCCAGTACTTC

length: 15
V: TRBV5-8
D: -
size: once
J: TRBJ2-1
CDR3: CASSFTGGSHNEQFF
DNA: TGTGCCAGCAGCTTTACGGGGGGCTCCCACAATGAGCAGTTCTTC

length: 14
V: TRBV18
D: -
size: -
J: TRBJ1-2
CDR3: CASSPPGYNYGYTF
DNA: TGTGCCAGCTCACCCCCGGGATACAACTATGGCTACACCTTC

length: 17
V: TRBV7-6
D: TRBD2
size: once
J: TRBJ2-3
CDR3: CASSLDEPGGSRDTQYF
DNA: TGTGCCAGCAGCTTAGACGAACCGGGGGGATCCAGGGATACGCAGTATTTT

length: 15
V: TRBV28
D: -
size: few
J: TRBJ2-5
CDR3: CASSPRSLFQETQYF
DNA: TGTGCCAGCAGCCCCAGGAGCCTGTTCCAAGAGACCCAGTACTTC

length: 14
V: TRBV18
D: -
size: -
J: TRBJ1-1
CDR3: CASSPRTENTEAFF
DNA: TGTGCCAGCTCACCACGGACGGAGAACACTGAAGCTTTCTTT

length: 14
V: TRBV28
D: TRBD1
size: few
J: TRBJ1-2
CDR3: CASNRQGPNYGYTF
DNA: TGTGCCAGCAACCGACAGGGGCCTAACTATGGCTACACCTTC